These 18 T cell receptor beta chains share one sample of origin, sequenced in a study of CD8 T cells in Susac syndrome. Reverse transcription used about 0.45 to 1 ug RNA and random hexamers. TCRdb processed the immunoSEQ multiplex PCR reads anew with MiXCR; each CDR3 protein has one entry. There are approximately 120,000 distinct CDR3 sequences in the sample; 90% to 98% occur only once, and roughly 0.096% lies in the top ten. The sequenced sample consisted of CD4+ T cells from PBMCs. These TCRs come from a human donor in good health.

The rearrangement joins TRBV5-6 to TRBJ1-2; 8 bases are shared with TRBD1. The CDR3 loop spans 15 amino acids. From germline, CDR1 is SGHDT and CDR2 YYEEEE. Trimming at V came to 4 bases and at J to 7 bases, leaving 12 bases not matched to a gene. The CDR3: CASSGATGAMLGYTF. The DNA of the CDR3 is TGTGCCAGCAGCGGGGCGACAGGGGCGATGCTTGGCTACACCTTC.

V and J are TRBV2 and TRBJ2-1; D may be TRBD1 or TRBD2 (7 bases each). V lost 6 bases and J lost 7, with 22 bases in between. The CDR3 is made up of 16 amino acids. Germline V gene data show CDR1 as SNHLY and CDR2 as FYNNEI. CDR3 residues: CASRWPADQGGNEQFF. The CDR3, as DNA: TGTGCCAGCAGGTGGCCGGCGGACCAGGGGGGGAATGAGCAGTTCTTC.

The chain employs TRBV9 and TRBJ2-2, with D maybe TRBD1 (6 bases). Germline V gene lookup returns CDR1 SGDLS and CDR2 YYNGEE. The V end was cut by 2 bases, the J end by 6 bases, with 11 bases between. The CDR3 has 14 residues. CDR3: CASSVDSVAGELFF. The CDR3 coding sequence is TGTGCCAGCAGCGTGGACAGCGTGGCCGGGGAGCTGTTTTTT.

The gene calls are TRBV15 and TRBJ2-1; D might be TRBD1 (6 bases). The V end lost 3 bases, the J end lost 9 bases, and 21 bases lay between the germline ends. Germline CDR1 LNHNV, CDR2 YYDKDF (reference sequence). The CDR3 is made up of 16 amino acids. The CDR3 nucleotides read TGTGCCACCAGCAGGGAAGTGACAGGCTTAGGGGTTGAGCAGTTCTTC. This sequence encodes CATSREVTGLGVEQFF.

This rearrangement joins TRBV28 to TRBJ2-7; 9 bases fit TRBD1. The V segment lost 6 bases and the J segment 6 bases; nucleotides outside the gene matches: 15. The germline V gene encodes CDR1 MDHEN and CDR2 SYDVKM. The CDR3 spans 16 residues. CDR3 loop: CASSPAQRDRDPEQYF. As DNA, the CDR3 is TGTGCCAGCAGCCCCGCCCAACGGGACAGGGATCCCGAGCAGTACTTC.

This chain joins TRBV18 and TRBJ2-7; the D gene could be TRBD1 or TRBD2 (6 bases each). Trimming left V 8 bases short and J 1 base short, with 9 bases between. Germline CDR1 and CDR2: KGHSH and LQKENI. The CDR3 contains 12 residues. CDR3 bases: TGTGCCAGCCAGGGGACTTCCTACGAGCAGTACTTC. Its protein is CASQGTSYEQYF.

The rearrangement joins TRBV7-9 to TRBJ2-7, with no clear D. Trimming removed 5 bases at V and 2 bases at J, with 10 bases between. This CDR3 is 13 amino acids long. Per germline, CDR1 SEHNR and CDR2 FQNEAQ (reference sequence). The CDR3 DNA is TGTGCCAGCAGCCCCCGGGCCACCTACGAGCAGTACTTC. It yields the protein CASSPRATYEQYF.

The chain recombines TRBV5-1 with TRBJ1-1; no reliable D call. V lost 4 bases and J 2 bases, leaving 9 bases between the germline ends. There are 13 residues in the CDR3. Germline CDR1 is SGHRS and CDR2 is YFSETQ. CDR3 amino acids: CASSMTGNTEAFF. CDR3 DNA sequence: TGCGCCAGCAGCATGACGGGAAACACTGAAGCTTTCTTT.

This chain joins TRBV7-2 and TRBJ2-3; 9 bases align to TRBD2. Per germline, CDR1 SGHTA and CDR2 FQGNSA. With 4 bases clipped from V and 0 bases from J, the junction kept 5 bases outside the gene matches. The CDR3 runs to 16 residues. The CDR3 spells CASSSSGLASTDTQYF. The DNA for the CDR3 is TGTGCCAGCAGCTCCTCAGGACTAGCGAGCACAGATACGCAGTATTTT.

This clonotype was counted once. The V call is TRBV30, the J call TRBJ2-5, with 9 bases lining up with TRBD1. Per the germline V gene, CDR1 is GTSNPN and CDR2 is SVGIG (reference sequence). Trimming took 0 bases from V and 5 from J; bases not matched to a gene: 4. The CDR3 spans 14 residues. The CDR3 coding sequence is TGTGCCTGGAGTGTCCGGGACAGGGTTGAGACCCAGTACTTC. It is translated as CAWSVRDRVETQYF. The full variable domain, rest sourced from reference TRBV30 and TRBJ2-5, is SQTIHQWPATLVQPVGSPLSLECTVEGTSNPNLYWYRQAAGRGLQLLFYSVGIGQISSEVPQNLSASRPQDRQFILSSKKLLLSDSGFYLCAWSVRDRVETQYFGPGTRLLVL.

The rearrangement links TRBV6-1 to TRBJ2-7; D possibly matches TRBD1 or TRBD2 (5 bases each). Germline CDR1 and CDR2: MNHNS and SASEGT. V was shortened by 5 bases and J by 6 bases, with 29 bases between the two germline ends. CDR3 length equals 18 residues. The CDR3 is CASSKETRVSMGLREQYF. Written as DNA, the CDR3 is TGTGCCAGCAGTAAGGAAACTAGAGTTTCTATGGGGCTTCGCGAGCAGTACTTC.

The J gene is TRBJ2-1, the V gene TRBV24-1; D remains unclear. V shed 8 bases and J shed 5 bases, with 15 bases lying between them. The CDR3 has 14 residues. Germline V gene sequence: CDR1 KGHDR, CDR2 SFDVKD. The CDR3 sequence: CATKAATDDNEQFF. CDR3 nucleotides: TGTGCCACCAAAGCCGCGACTGACGACAATGAGCAGTTCTTC.

The CDR3 sequence is CASSLVQYQETQYF. CDR3 DNA sequence: TGCGCCAGCAGCTTGGTACAGTACCAAGAGACCCAGTACTTC. This chain links TRBV5-1 with TRBJ2-5; D is unclear. The CDR3 sequence is 14 residues long. Germline V gene sequence: CDR1 SGHRS, CDR2 YFSETQ. Trimming removed 0 bases from V and 0 bases from J, with 6 bases in between.

The V gene is TRBV30, the J gene TRBJ2-1; TRBD1 agrees at 12 bases. The V and J ends lost 1 base and 6 bases, in that order; junction bases with no gene match: 4. The CDR3 loop spans 15 amino acids. Germline V gene data show CDR1 as GTSNPN and CDR2 as SVGIG (reference sequence). CDR3 protein: CAWSARDRGPNEQFF. CDR3 sequence (DNA): TGTGCCTGGAGTGCCCGGGACAGGGGGCCCAATGAGCAGTTCTTC.

V gene TRBV19 combines with J gene TRBJ2-2; D not certain. The CDR3 is 10 residues long. CDR1 and CDR2 (germline): LNHDA, SQIVND (reference sequence). Trimming stripped 9 bases from V and 6 bases from J, with 5 bases between. The CDR3, as DNA: TGTGCCAGCTTCCCCGGGGAGCTGTTTTTT. Amino acid sequence: CASFPGELFF.

This sequence joins TRBV19 and TRBJ2-5; TRBD2 matches at 11 bases. Looked up from germline, CDR1 is LNHDA and CDR2 is SQIVND (reference sequence). J lost 3 bases, V lost 6 bases, and 12 bases had no gene match. The CDR3 consists of 17 residues. This CDR3 reads CASRTLGGSGREETQYF. The DNA for the CDR3 is TGTGCCAGTAGGACCCTCGGCGGTAGCGGGAGGGAAGAGACCCAGTACTTC.

The chain combines TRBV18 with TRBJ2-1, with no clear D. Germline assignment: CDR1 KGHSH and CDR2 LQKENI. CDR3 length: 14 amino acids. V lost 3 bases to trimming and J lost 3 bases, with 9 bases between them. The CDR3 loop reads CASSPSQNYNEQFF. DNA for the CDR3: TGTGCCAGCTCACCGTCACAGAACTACAATGAGCAGTTCTTC.

This CDR3 reads CASSQMGGSSYEQYF. The CDR3 DNA sequence: TGTGCCAGCAGTCAGATGGGGGGAAGCTCCTACGAGCAGTACTTC. The rearrangement uses TRBV7-2 and TRBJ2-7, with a weak D call TRBD2 (6 bases). The length of the CDR3 is 15 residues. Germline V CDR1 and CDR2: SGHTA, FQGNSA. V was pared by 6 bases and J by 0 bases, with 15 bases between.